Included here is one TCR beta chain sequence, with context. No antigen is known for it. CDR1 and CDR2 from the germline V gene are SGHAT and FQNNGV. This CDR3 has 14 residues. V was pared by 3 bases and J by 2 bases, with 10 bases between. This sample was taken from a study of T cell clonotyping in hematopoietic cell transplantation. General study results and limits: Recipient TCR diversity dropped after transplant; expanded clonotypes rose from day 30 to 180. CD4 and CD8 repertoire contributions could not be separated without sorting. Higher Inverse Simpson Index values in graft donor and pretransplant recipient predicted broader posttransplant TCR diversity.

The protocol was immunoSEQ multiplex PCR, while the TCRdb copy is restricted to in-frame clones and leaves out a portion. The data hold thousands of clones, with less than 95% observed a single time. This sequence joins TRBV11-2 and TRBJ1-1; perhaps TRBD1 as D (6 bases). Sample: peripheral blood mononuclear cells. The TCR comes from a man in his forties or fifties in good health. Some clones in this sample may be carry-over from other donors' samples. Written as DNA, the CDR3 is TGTGCCAGCAGCTTCGGACAGCTAAACACTGAAGCTTTCTTT. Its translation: CASSFGQLNTEAFF.